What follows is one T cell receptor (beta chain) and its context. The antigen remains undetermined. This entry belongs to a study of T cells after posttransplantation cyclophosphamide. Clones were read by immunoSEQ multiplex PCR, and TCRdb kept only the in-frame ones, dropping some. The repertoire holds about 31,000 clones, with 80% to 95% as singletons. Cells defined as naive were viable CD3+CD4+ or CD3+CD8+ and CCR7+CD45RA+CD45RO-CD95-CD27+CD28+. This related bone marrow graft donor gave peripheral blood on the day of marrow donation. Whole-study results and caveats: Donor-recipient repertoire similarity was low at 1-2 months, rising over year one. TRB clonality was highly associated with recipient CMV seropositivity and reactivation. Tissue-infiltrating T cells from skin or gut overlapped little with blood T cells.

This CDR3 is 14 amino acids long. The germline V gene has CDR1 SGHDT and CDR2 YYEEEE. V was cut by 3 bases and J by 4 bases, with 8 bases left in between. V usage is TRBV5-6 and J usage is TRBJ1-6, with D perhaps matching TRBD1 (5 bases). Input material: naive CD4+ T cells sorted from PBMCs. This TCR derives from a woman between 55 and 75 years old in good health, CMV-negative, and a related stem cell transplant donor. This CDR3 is CASSSGFYNSPLHF. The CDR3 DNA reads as TGTGCCAGCAGCTCAGGGTTTTATAATTCACCCCTCCACTTT.